This T cell receptor beta chain emerged from a study of blood T cell repertoires in COVID-19. Original processing notes: Reference gene primer amplification gave nucleated cell count estimates. The repertoire was sequenced with immunoSEQ multiplex PCR; TCRdb's copy has only in-frame clones and lacks some. The V and J calls and clone size were taken over from that table, and D and trimming were inferred from the DNA. The sample lists 150,000 to 200,000 clones, roughly 82% occurring once. J gave up 5 bases and V 1 base, and 5 bases lay outside the gene matches. CDR3 length: 15 residues. Germline V gene sequence: CDR1 SGHTA, CDR2 FQGNSA. This clone was detected only once.

Sequencing was performed on peripheral blood. The J gene is TRBJ2-5, the V gene TRBV7-2, with 9 bases fitting TRBD2. This clonotype originated in a woman in her seventies with acute or convalescent COVID-19. The CDR3 nucleotides read TGTGCCAGCAGCTTAGGGCTAGCGGGACGGGAGACCCAGTACTTC. Protein sequence: CASSLGLAGRETQYF.